This T cell receptor beta chain appears in the sequencing data of a study of blood T cell repertoires in COVID-19 (dated by TCRdb to the early 2020s). About the study as a whole: Samples from collaborators originated in the United States, Italy and Spain and spanned both the acute and convalescent phases of COVID-19. The repertoires were made available in a free public database intended to serve as a resource for research on the immune response to SARS-CoV-2. Where HLA class I and class II types were available, the types were taken from metadata supplied by the sample provider, not from assay-based typing. A de-identified subject ID, COVID-19 status, age in years and sex were almost always included in the sample metadata. The prospective study material was composed of cDNA or gDNA derived from T cells, B-cell-depleted T cells, or PBMCs. Samples came from the ongoing ImmuneRACE study (first 160 participants) plus 1,254 subjects from 6 global collaborators. Subjects who had been exposed to COVID-19, were actively infected with it, or had recovered from it provided the deeply sampled blood TCRbeta repertoires that made up the dataset. What the authors observed across the whole study: Clinical and demographic metadata were provided uncurated, with the amount varying by source and participant.

TCRbeta CDR3 regions were amplified from genomic DNA by means of the immunoSEQ Assay, a bias-controlled multiplex PCR. The original methods were these. Within the assay, amplification of reference gene primers was used to estimate how many nucleated cells each sample contained. Sequence reads were collapsed and filtered to measure the absolute abundance of every unique TCRbeta CDR3 rearrangement. For each sample, productive Simpson clonality was calculated as the square root of Simpson's diversity index over productive rearrangements. In TCRdb, the immuneACCESS table is reduced to in-frame sequences with V and J assigned. These tables do not hold every clone; where another copy was compared, an unresolved V gene accounts for under half, and the others remain unexplained. V and J calls and clone size are as listed in that table; D and trimming were resolved from the DNA. For this sample there are around 150,000 clones; just over 85% appear just once. Under 3.5% of the sample comes from the top ten.

Collaborating institutions collected whole blood in K2EDTA tubes following their own protocols. Collaborator samples were shipped for TCRbeta analysis as frozen whole blood, isolated PBMCs, or DNA extracted from either sample type. At the junction V is shortened by 4 bases and J by 6 bases; bases outside the gene matches: 14. The CDR3 runs 16 amino acids, cysteine and phenylalanine included. Left in the record is the CDR3 DNA by itself, 48 bases read in frame from the first base. Reading the germline V gene gives CDR1 LGHNA and CDR2 YNFKEQ. This clone was found once. No cognate antigen has been identified for it. Base qualities were left out, and no much larger clone turns up one base away.

The sequence derives from a man between 65 and 80 years old with acute or convalescent COVID-19. The sample comprised peripheral blood. This receptor chain uses TRBV4-2 and TRBJ2-7, with 8 middle bases fitting TRBD1. DNA sequence: TGTGCCAGCAGCCCTGGACAGGGCGGGTTAGGATCCGAGCAGTACTTC. The translation is CASSPGQGGLGSEQYF.